A single sample gave rise to the 23 T cell receptor beta chains below, sequenced in a study of control samples from healthy donors and cancer patients. Sequencing was performed with immunoSEQ multiplex PCR; in TCRdb, only in-frame clones are kept and a portion is missing. The profile shows some 37,000 clones, 80% to 95% of them singletons. What was sequenced was blood. These receptor sequences come from a woman in her 50s in good health.

The V and J genes are TRBV29-1 and TRBJ2-2; 7 nucleotides match TRBD1. The ends lost 6 bases at V and 6 bases at J; junction bases unmatched: 1. CDR1 and CDR2 from the germline V gene are SQVTM and ANQGSEA. The CDR3 sequence is 11 residues long. In DNA form, the CDR3 reads TGCAGCGTAGGACAGGCCGGGGAGCTGTTTTTT. The encoded protein is CSVGQAGELFF.

This chain joins TRBV6-1 and TRBJ1-2; 7 nucleotides align to TRBD1. With V trimmed by 2 bases and J by 1 base, 10 bases remained unmatched. Per germline, CDR1 MNHNS and CDR2 SASEGT. The CDR3 extends over 17 amino acids. The CDR3 DNA reads TGTGCCAGCAGTGAATTATCAGGGGGTCCTCTTAACTATGGCTACACCTTC. This translates into CASSELSGGPLNYGYTF.

The rearrangement links TRBV7-9 to TRBJ2-1; 11 nucleotides align to TRBD2. Trimming removed 5 bases from V and 0 bases from J; junction bases left unmatched: 9. Germline-derived CDR1 and CDR2 are SEHNR and FQNEAQ (reference sequence). The CDR3 runs 18 residues. This CDR3 is CASSATSGGLSSYNEQFF. Here the CDR3 DNA reads TGTGCCAGCAGCGCCACTAGCGGGGGCCTGAGCTCCTACAATGAGCAGTTCTTC.

The chain has TRBV28 and TRBJ1-2, with D perhaps matching TRBD1 (6 bases). Trimming cost V 4 bases and J 4 bases, with 16 bases left between them. Germline CDR1 reads MDHEN; CDR2 reads SYDVKM. This CDR3 spans 15 amino acids. The DNA for the CDR3 is TGTGCCAGCAGTTCCGCGGGGGCGGACTTCTATGGCTACACCTTC. This encodes CASSSAGADFYGYTF.

V usage is TRBV28 and J usage is TRBJ1-4, with D tentatively TRBD1 (5 bases). Germline CDR1 is MDHEN and CDR2 is SYDVKM. There are 14 residues in the CDR3. Trimming took 4 bases from V and 3 from J, leaving 9 bases between them. In DNA, the CDR3 is TGTGCCAGCAGTTATGGGACCGCTAATGAAAAACTGTTTTTT. It is translated as CASSYGTANEKLFF.

This chain joins TRBV5-6 and TRBJ2-1; D call uncertain. The germline V and J ends were trimmed by 2 bases and 0 bases, with 3 bases remaining between them. This CDR3 comprises 13 residues. The germline gives CDR1 SGHDT, CDR2 YYEEEE. The CDR3 region is CASSLVSYNEQFF. DNA for the CDR3: TGTGCCAGCAGCTTAGTCTCCTACAATGAGCAGTTCTTC.

The chain uses TRBV11-2 and TRBJ2-3; D gene uncertain. The V end was cut by 8 bases, the J end by 0 bases, with 3 bases between. The CDR3 is 11 amino acids. Per germline, CDR1 SGHAT and CDR2 FQNNGV. CDR3 amino acids: CASCSTDTQYF. Written as DNA, the CDR3 is TGTGCCAGCTGCAGCACAGATACGCAGTATTTT.

The gene calls are TRBV19 and TRBJ1-5; D ambiguous. V lost 6 bases and J lost 0, with 12 bases in between. This CDR3 comprises 15 residues. Germline V gene sequence: CDR1 LNHDA, CDR2 SQIVND (reference sequence). The CDR3 region has the DNA TGTGCCAGTAGCCTACAACGATATAGCAATCAGCCCCAGCATTTT. This translates into CASSLQRYSNQPQHF.

The chain is built from TRBV28 and TRBJ1-2; D uncertain. V was trimmed by 2 bases and J by 7 bases, leaving 17 bases between them. The CDR3 loop spans 15 amino acids. CDR1 MDHEN and CDR2 SYDVKM come from the germline V gene. The CDR3 DNA reads as TGTGCCAGCAGTTTAGTCTTGGAGGTTCTGGGTGGCTACACCTTC. Protein: CASSLVLEVLGGYTF.

This chain connects TRBV7-8 to TRBJ1-4; D remains ambiguous. The CDR3 contains 18 residues. The germline gives CDR1 SGHVS, CDR2 FQNEAQ. V gave up 0 bases and J gave up 4 bases, with 18 bases separating them. Here the CDR3 DNA reads TGTGCCAGCAGCTTAGCGCAAGTTAGTGAACGGGTTAATGAAAAACTGTTTTTT. It encodes CASSLAQVSERVNEKLFF.

The V and J genes are TRBV11-2 and TRBJ2-7; either TRBD1 or TRBD2 may supply D (5 bases each). The CDR3 contains 15 residues. Germline V lookup: CDR1 SGHAT, CDR2 FQNNGV. Trimming removed 4 bases at V and 5 bases at J, with 18 bases between. The CDR3 is CASSSTDSSGHEQYF. The DNA for the CDR3 is TGTGCCAGCAGCTCCACAGACAGCAGCGGCCACGAGCAGTACTTC.

V gene TRBV28 combines with J gene TRBJ1-2, with D unclear. The germline V gene encodes CDR1 MDHEN and CDR2 SYDVKM. This CDR3 spans 13 amino acids. V lost 3 bases to trimming and J lost 4 bases, with 9 bases between them. In DNA form, the CDR3 reads TGTGCCAGCAGTTTTTACAAATTCTATGGCTACACCTTC. Translating gives CASSFYKFYGYTF.

This clone was detected a few times. The J gene is TRBJ2-5, the V gene TRBV19, with D possibly being TRBD2 (6 bases). Trimming pared 5 bases from V and 1 base from J, leaving 14 bases between. This CDR3 contains 15 residues. Germline-derived CDR1 and CDR2 are LNHDA and SQIVND (reference sequence). CDR3 in amino acids: CASSSGVGPQETQYF. The CDR3, as DNA: TGTGCCAGTAGTTCGGGGGTAGGTCCCCAAGAGACCCAGTACTTC.

The chain uses TRBV18 and TRBJ2-3; D gene ambiguous. CDR3 size: 12 residues. The germline V and J ends were trimmed by 3 bases and 3 bases, with 4 bases remaining between them. Germline CDR1 KGHSH, CDR2 LQKENI. In DNA form, the CDR3 reads TGTGCCAGCTCACCGAAGACAGATACGCAGTATTTT. This encodes CASSPKTDTQYF.

V usage is TRBV3-1 (or the pseudogene TRBV3-2) and J usage is TRBJ1-3; TRBD1 is a possible D gene (6 bases). The CDR3 sequence is 14 residues long. The V gene lost 5 bases and the J gene lost 0 bases, with 8 bases spanning the gap. CDR1 and CDR2 (germline): LGHDT, YNNKEL (reference sequence). CDR3 DNA: TGTGCCAGCAGCACACAGGGCTCTGGAAACACCATATATTTT. Encoded protein: CASSTQGSGNTIYF.

J is TRBJ2-1 and V is TRBV5-1, with TRBD2 identical over 13 bases. CDR1 is SGHRS, CDR2 YFSETQ, per germline. J gave up 6 bases and V 2 bases, and 8 bases lay outside the gene matches. CDR3 size: 17 residues. This CDR3 reads CASSLLITSGGANEQFF. CDR3 in DNA: TGCGCCAGCAGCTTACTCATTACTAGCGGGGGGGCCAATGAGCAGTTCTTC.

This clone was seen only a few times. This chain connects TRBV19 to TRBJ1-5; tentatively, D is TRBD1 (5 bases). Germline loops: CDR1 LNHDA, CDR2 SQIVND (reference sequence). The CDR3 runs to 13 residues. V was shortened by 8 bases and J by 7 bases, with 15 bases between the two germline ends. The CDR3 DNA reads as TGTGCCAGTCATCCCGACAGTAAACAGCCCCAGCATTTT. It specifies CASHPDSKQPQHF.

V usage is TRBV19 and J usage is TRBJ1-5; unclear D gene. Deletions cut 5 bases from V and 10 bases from J, with 15 bases between. The CDR3 is 13 amino acids. CDR1 is LNHDA, CDR2 SQIVND, per germline (reference sequence). The CDR3 nucleotides read TGTGCCAGTAGTGACCTTACGCTCAACCCCCAGCATTTT. Translating gives CASSDLTLNPQHF.

The chain is built from TRBV2 and TRBJ2-1, with D perhaps matching TRBD2 (6 bases). Germline assignment: CDR1 SNHLY and CDR2 FYNNEI. The length of the CDR3 is 12 residues. Trimming stripped 4 bases from V and 9 bases from J, with 10 bases between. The CDR3 region has the DNA TGTGCCAGCAGTGGGACTACGAGTGAGCAGTTCTTC. Its translation is CASSGTTSEQFF.

This clone appeared once. This sequence joins TRBV18 and TRBJ1-2, with unresolved D. Germline V gene sequence: CDR1 KGHSH, CDR2 LQKENI. Trimming took 0 bases from V and 3 from J, leaving 11 bases between them. The CDR3 contains 15 residues. CDR3 in amino acids: CASSPPLGSHYGYTF. DNA for the CDR3: TGTGCCAGCTCACCACCGCTGGGAAGTCACTATGGCTACACCTTC. Full variable domain (remainder filled in from reference TRBV18 and TRBJ1-2): NAGVMQNPRHLVRRRGQEARLRCSPMKGHSHVYWYRQLPEEGLKFMVYLQKENIIDESGMPKERFSAEFPKEGPSILRIQQVVRGDSAAYFCASSPPLGSHYGYTFGSGTRLTVV.

This chain uses TRBV18 with TRBJ2-1; the match to TRBD1 covers 10 bases. This CDR3 comprises 15 residues. With 3 bases clipped from V and 5 bases from J, the junction kept 4 bases outside the gene matches. Germline CDR1 is KGHSH and CDR2 is LQKENI. This chain's CDR3 is CASSPTGTGDNEQFF. For the CDR3, the DNA is TGTGCCAGCTCACCTACCGGGACAGGGGACAATGAGCAGTTCTTC.

J is TRBJ1-2 and V is TRBV14; weak D call: TRBD1 (5 bases). CDR1 and CDR2 from the germline V gene are SGHDN and FVKESK. This CDR3 has 16 residues. V was pared by 0 bases and J by 8 bases, with 19 bases between. This CDR3 is CASSQDLGMGVGGYTF. CDR3 in DNA: TGTGCCAGCAGCCAAGATCTCGGTATGGGGGTTGGAGGCTACACCTTC.

CDR3 DNA sequence: TGTGCCAGCAGTACCCCCGGTGAGCAGTTCTTC. Its protein is CASSTPGEQFF. This sequence joins TRBV6-5 and TRBJ2-1; D ambiguous. The V end lost 5 bases, the J end lost 9 bases, and 8 bases lay between the germline ends. The CDR3 runs to 11 residues. Germline CDR1 and CDR2: MNHEY and SVGAGI.